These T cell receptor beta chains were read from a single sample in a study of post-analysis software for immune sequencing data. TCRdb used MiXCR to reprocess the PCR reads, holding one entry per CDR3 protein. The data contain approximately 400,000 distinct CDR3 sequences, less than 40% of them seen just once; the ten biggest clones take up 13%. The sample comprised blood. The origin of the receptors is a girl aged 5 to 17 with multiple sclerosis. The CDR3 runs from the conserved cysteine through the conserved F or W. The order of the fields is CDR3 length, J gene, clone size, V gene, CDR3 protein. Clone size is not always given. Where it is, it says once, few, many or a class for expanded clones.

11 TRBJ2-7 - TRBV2 CASSDKFGQYF
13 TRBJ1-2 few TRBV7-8 CASSLKYRDGYTF
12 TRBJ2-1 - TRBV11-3 CASSKAGQEQFF
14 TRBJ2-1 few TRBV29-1 CSVGQFPVSNEQFF
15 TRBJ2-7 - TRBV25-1 CASSDPGQGAGEQYF
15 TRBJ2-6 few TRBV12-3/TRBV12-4 CASSTGPSGANVLTF
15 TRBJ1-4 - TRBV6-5 CASSWSRQGDEKLFF
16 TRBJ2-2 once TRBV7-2 CASSGGPRGNTGELFF
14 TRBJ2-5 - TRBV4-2 CASSQDGGVETQYF
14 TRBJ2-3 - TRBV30 CAWDPGTRSDTQYF
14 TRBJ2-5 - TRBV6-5 CASSYGGQGREQYF
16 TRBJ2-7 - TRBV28 CASRSRDRGRKYEQYF
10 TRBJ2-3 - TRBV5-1 CASSRPSQYF
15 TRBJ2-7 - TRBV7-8 CASSSNNDRSLEQYF
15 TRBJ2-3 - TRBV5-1 CASSPSGTGTDTQYF
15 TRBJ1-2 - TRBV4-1 CASSQQAHIDYGYTF
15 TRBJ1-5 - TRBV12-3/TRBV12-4 CVSSSTGGSPGPQHF
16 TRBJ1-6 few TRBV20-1 CSARDPSQGNNSPLHF
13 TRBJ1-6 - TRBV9 CANSVTVNSPLHF
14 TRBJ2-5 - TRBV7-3 CASSLTGPGETQYF
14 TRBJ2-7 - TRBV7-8 CASSFLAGSYEQYF
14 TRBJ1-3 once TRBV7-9 CASSLGSSGNTIYF
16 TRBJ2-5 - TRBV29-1 CSVEETSGGARETQYF
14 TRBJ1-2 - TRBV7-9 CASSPGGWGDGYTF
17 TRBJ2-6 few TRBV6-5 CASSYDRTPSGANVLTF
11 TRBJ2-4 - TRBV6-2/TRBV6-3 CASRTGSIQYF
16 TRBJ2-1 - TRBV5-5 CASSQDAGGSFNEQFF
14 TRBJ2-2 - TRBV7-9 CASSPTVVTGELFF
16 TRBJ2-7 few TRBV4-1 CASSQARAGLTYEQYF
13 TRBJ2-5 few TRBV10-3 CAISVRLPKTQYF
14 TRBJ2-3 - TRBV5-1 CASSTGLDTDTQYF
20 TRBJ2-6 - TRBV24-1 CATSDSPLGQDRSGANVLTF
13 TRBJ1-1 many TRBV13 CASSADRNTEAFF
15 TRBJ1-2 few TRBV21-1 CASSKARTVNYGYTF
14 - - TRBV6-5 CASSYSYRGETQYF
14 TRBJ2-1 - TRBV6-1 CASSEDLTDNEQFF
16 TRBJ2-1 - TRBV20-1 CSARVPGRGLEDEQFF
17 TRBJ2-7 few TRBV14 CASSLHPRQGFPYEQYF
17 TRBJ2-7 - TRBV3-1 CASSQGPGGTATYEQYF
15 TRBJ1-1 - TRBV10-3 CAISDFARGDTEAFF
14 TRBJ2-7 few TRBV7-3 CASSFQGGSYEQYF
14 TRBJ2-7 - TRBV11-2 CASSLTTGGWEQYF